The 2 T cell receptor beta chains in this list originate from one sample, sequenced in a study of vaccination effects on CD4 cells after COVID-19 (dated by TCRdb to 2021 to 2024). The library was obtained by the immunoSEQ multiplex PCR assay. The source is immuneACCESS, and TCRdb retained only in-frame sequences with V and J called. Part of the clones is not carried over; for the studies checked, unresolved V genes explain less than half of this, and the remainder is unexplained. In this sample the table shows 13,000 to 15,000 clones, around 80% of which occur a single time. In total, the top ten clones hold over 15% of the sample. In the ViraFEST assay, PBMC were stimulated with viral peptide pools, and TCR sequencing was then used to find antigen-specific CD4+ T cell clonotypes based on their expansion. After approximately eleven days of culture, CD4+ T cells were isolated with the EasySep CD4+ T cell isolation kit. PCR-confirmed SARS-CoV-2 infection had occurred in convalescent patients between March and December 2020, before the Alpha, Beta and Delta variants emerged in the United States. Each participant got two doses of an mRNA SARS-CoV-2 vaccine, either BNT162b2 or mRNA-1273.

For these TCRs, the target antigens are not known. The starting material was CD4+ T cells from PBMCs cultured with SARS-CoV-2 spike peptides, obtained after COVID-19 vaccination. Per the publication, the cell subset or site label means: SARS-CoV-2 spike overlapping peptide pool stimulation. The source of these receptors is a human donor who had a prior SARS-CoV-2 infection.

This clone was counted once. This chain links TRBV5-4 with TRBJ2-6; D uncertain. Per the germline V gene, CDR1 is SGHNT and CDR2 is YYREEE (reference sequence). Trimming shortened V by 4 bases and J by 3 bases, and 14 bases separated the two germline ends. This CDR3 is built from 16 residues. The CDR3 nucleotides read TGTGCCAGCAGCCCCGTGGCCCCCGATGGGGCCAACGTCCTGACTTTC. Translating it yields CASSPVAPDGANVLTF.

This clone was detected a few times. The chain carries TRBV2 and TRBJ1-1, with D uncertain. Germline V CDR1 and CDR2: SNHLY, FYNNEI. The CDR3 extends over 15 amino acids. V was cut by 2 bases and J by 6 bases, with 16 bases left in between. Written as DNA, the CDR3 is TGTGCCAGCAGTGAATTAGGTTCGGGTTTTGCTGAAGCTTTCTTT. It specifies CASSELGSGFAEAFF.